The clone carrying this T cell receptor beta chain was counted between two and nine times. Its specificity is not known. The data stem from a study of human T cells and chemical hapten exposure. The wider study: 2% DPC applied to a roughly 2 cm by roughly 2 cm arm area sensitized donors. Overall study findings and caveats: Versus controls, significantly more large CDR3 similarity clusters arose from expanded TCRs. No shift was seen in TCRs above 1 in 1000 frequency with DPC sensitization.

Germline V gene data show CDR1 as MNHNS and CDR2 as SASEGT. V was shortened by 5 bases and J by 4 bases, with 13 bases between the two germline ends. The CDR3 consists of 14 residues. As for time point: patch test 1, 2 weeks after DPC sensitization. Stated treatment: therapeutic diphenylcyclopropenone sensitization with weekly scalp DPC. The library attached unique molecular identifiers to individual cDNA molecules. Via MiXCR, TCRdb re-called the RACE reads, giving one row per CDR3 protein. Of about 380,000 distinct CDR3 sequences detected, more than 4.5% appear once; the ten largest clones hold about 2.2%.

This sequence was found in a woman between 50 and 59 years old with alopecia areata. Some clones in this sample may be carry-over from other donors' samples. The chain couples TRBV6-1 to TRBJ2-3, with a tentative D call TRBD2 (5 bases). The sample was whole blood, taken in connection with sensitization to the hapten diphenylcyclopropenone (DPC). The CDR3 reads CASSQERAADTQYF. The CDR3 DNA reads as TGTGCCAGCAGTCAGGAGAGGGCCGCAGATACGCAGTATTTT.